Reported below is one T cell receptor (beta chain). Its antigen specificity is not known. Per-base qualities were not stored, and no clone one base away is much larger. This entry is derived from a study of T cell responses to AZD1222 COVID-19 vaccine (dated by TCRdb to about 2021). With regard to the full study: A total of around 240 trial participants underwent TCR sequencing, of whom 207 had received two doses of AZD1222 and approximately 25 had received two doses of the MenACWY control vaccine. Trial participants were enrolled into age subgroups of 18-55, 56-69 and 70-plus years, which contained 148, 28 and 57 TCR-sequenced participants, respectively.

The CDR3 regions of human TCRbeta chains were analyzed by immunosequencing. On the authors' methods: Repertoire TCRs were matched against a reference library of SARS-CoV-2-specific TCRs generated with the MIRA antigen-specificity platform. Breadth was defined as the fraction of unique TCRs that were SARS-CoV-2-associated, and depth was defined as the fraction of total T cells that were SARS-CoV-2-associated. Using the MIRA data, each spike-specific TCR was mapped to the spike region that the TCR reacts to and placed in a CD4 or CD8 class. Log10-transformed breadth and depth values were compared by one-way ANOVA with Sidak's multiple comparisons tests. TCRdb provides this immuneACCESS table in a form limited to in-frame rearrangements. Some clones are lacking; in checked studies, under half of them reflect an unresolved V gene, and why the rest are absent is not known. The V and J calls and clone size come from that table; D and trimming were worked out from the DNA. The sample yields 140,000 or so clones; around 89% were counted once. The top ten clonotypes cover approximately 3% of the sample.

The paper's findings and limits, for the study overall: Because no samples from the day 14 peak response were available, repertoires could be characterized only after the peak T cell response. Nearly half of unique spike-specific TCRs reportedly recognized epitopes outside regions mutated in the B.1.351 and B.1.1.7 variants. Conclusions about previously exposed vaccinees were limited because only six or seven AZD1222 recipients were SARS-CoV-2 seropositive at baseline. CD4 TCRs associated with the vaccine covered the entire spike protein, and the dominant responses were in regions 160-218 and 743-854. The 56-69-year group was small, and its depth increase did not reach significance, likely because of low power. After two AZD1222 doses, spike-specific TCR breadth and depth were significantly higher than at day 0 and than in MenACWY recipients. Most participants were white British and females outnumbered males, and the authors suggested that clonal diversity may have been underestimated.

Taken with the paper, the label for time point translates to: about 28 days (+/-7) after the second vaccine dose. AZD1222 recipients whose second dose came at about 4 weeks and those whose second dose came at about 12 weeks were combined into one group, since spike-specific TCR depth and breadth did not differ between the two schedules. Samples from vaccinated people were obtained from the UK trials COV001 and COV002, which included a single-blind randomized controlled phase 2/3 trial of AZD1222 (ChAdOx1 nCoV-19) in healthy adults. For TCRbeta chain sequencing, PBMC samples were collected from trial participants at day 0 and at day 28 after the second dose. The CDR3, from cysteine to phenylalanine, totals 12 residues. The only DNA kept is the CDR3, 36 bases in frame from the first base. Via the germline V gene, CDR1 is ENHRY and CDR2 SYGVKD. V is cut by 6 bases and J by 6 bases, and the space between the germline ends is 11 bases.

The chain is made from TRBV10-3 and TRBJ1-2; TRBD1 might be the D gene, on 6 matching bases. The source was peripheral blood, collected 28 days after the second AZD1222 dose. This clonotype originated in an adult who received the AZD1222 COVID-19 vaccine. The DNA reads TGTGCCATCAGCCTAGGGGGGGATGGCTACACCTTC. Its coded protein is CAISLGGDGYTF.